This T cell receptor beta chain is drawn from a study of blood T cells in healthy people across ages. General observations from the study: As age increased, TCR beta diversity per million T cells fell in a roughly linear fashion. Versus aged donors, long-lived donors had higher diversity and more naive CD4+ cells.

A J-beta primer mix and a sample-barcoded 5' primer were used in a second PCR of roughly 6 to 11 cycles. MiXCR was run by TCRdb on the 5' RACE reads, yielding one entry per CDR3 protein. Here the sample spans 1.5 million to 2 million distinct CDR3 sequences, about two fifths being singletons. RNA extraction gave at least 6 micrograms of total RNA per sample. A note on this clonotype: Its antigen is as yet unknown.

The CDR3 has 15 amino acids. CDR1 and CDR2 from the germline V gene are SGHVS and FNYEAQ. J gave up 5 bases and V 2 bases, and 7 bases lay outside the gene matches. V is TRBV7-6 and J is TRBJ2-3; 7 bases are shared with TRBD2. The receptor was derived from a human donor in good health. Sample: blood. Written as DNA, the CDR3 is TGTGCCAGCAGCTTATTTGCGGGGGAGGAAGATACGCAGTATTTT. Protein product: CASSLFAGEEDTQYF.